These 3 T cell receptor beta chains came from one sample sequenced in a study of preoperative IRX-2 immunotherapy in early breast cancer. As for treatment: preoperative locoregional IRX-2 cytokine immunotherapy. Sequenced by immunoSEQ multiplex PCR; TCRdb stores in-frame clones only, minus some. In the table there are 24,000 or so clones, just under 80% of which are singletons. The material was lymph node tissue, obtained before IRX-2 immunotherapy. Source of these receptors: a human donor with breast cancer.

The table lists this clone with a few counts. This sequence joins TRBV11-3 and TRBJ1-6; possible D gene TRBD1, 5 bases. The V and J ends lost 4 bases and 12 bases respectively, with 16 bases between them. Germline loops: CDR1 SGHNT, CDR2 YENEEA. The length of the CDR3 is 14 residues. The DNA for the CDR3 is TGTGCCAGCAGCTCACACCGAGGGGTCAAACCCCTCCACTTT. This translates into CASSSHRGVKPLHF. Variable domain in full (rest from reference TRBV11-3 and TRBJ1-6): EAGVVQSPRYKIIEKKQPVAFWCNPISGHNTLYWYLQNLGQGPELLIRYENEEAVDDSQLPKDRFSAERLKGVDSTLKIQPAELGDSAVYLCASSSHRGVKPLHFGNGTRLTVT.

The CDR3 DNA reads TGTGCCAGCAGCTTAAAAGCGGGGGGGCCAGGAGATACGCAGTATTTT. Translation gives CASSLKAGGPGDTQYF. The chain couples TRBV11-3 to TRBJ2-3, with 10 positions matching TRBD2. In germline, CDR1 is SGHNT, CDR2 YENEEA. After removal of 2 bases from V and 5 bases from J, the junction contained 7 bases not matched to a gene. The CDR3 is 16 amino acids.

The CDR3 loop reads CSGGIWTGVGTWKAFF. Here the CDR3 DNA reads TGCAGCGGGGGAATATGGACAGGGGTGGGTACCTGGAAAGCTTTCTTT. This rearrangement joins TRBV29-1 to TRBJ1-1, with 9 bases identical to TRBD1. V lost 7 bases, J lost 9 bases, and 21 bases stayed unmatched. CDR3 length: 16 amino acids. Germline lookup yields CDR1 SQVTM and CDR2 ANQGSEA.